The following is a TCR beta chain sequence with its context. Its specificity is not known. The data originate from a study of Ad26.COV2.S vaccination and SARS-CoV-2 variants. This CDR3 has 16 amino acids. Germline CDR1 and CDR2: MNHEY and SMNVEV (reference sequence). V shed 0 bases and J shed 5 bases, with 13 bases lying between them. Regarding the study as a whole: Total responses of T cells may have been underestimated by the analyses of TCR breadth and depth.

Using immunoSEQ multiplex PCR, the repertoire was profiled, and TCRdb retains in-frame clones only, with some absent. Of 180,000 or so clones in the sample, around 85% are singletons; the top ten hold under 7.5%. The specimen was peripheral blood, collected after recovery from COVID-19. The genes are TRBV27 and TRBJ2-2, with TRBD2 as a possible D gene (6 bases). The TCR originated in a human donor who had recovered from COVID-19. CDR3 coding DNA: TGTGCCAGCAGTTTATCGGCGGGGTATGAAACCGGGGAGCTGTTTTTT. Residues: CASSLSAGYETGELFF.